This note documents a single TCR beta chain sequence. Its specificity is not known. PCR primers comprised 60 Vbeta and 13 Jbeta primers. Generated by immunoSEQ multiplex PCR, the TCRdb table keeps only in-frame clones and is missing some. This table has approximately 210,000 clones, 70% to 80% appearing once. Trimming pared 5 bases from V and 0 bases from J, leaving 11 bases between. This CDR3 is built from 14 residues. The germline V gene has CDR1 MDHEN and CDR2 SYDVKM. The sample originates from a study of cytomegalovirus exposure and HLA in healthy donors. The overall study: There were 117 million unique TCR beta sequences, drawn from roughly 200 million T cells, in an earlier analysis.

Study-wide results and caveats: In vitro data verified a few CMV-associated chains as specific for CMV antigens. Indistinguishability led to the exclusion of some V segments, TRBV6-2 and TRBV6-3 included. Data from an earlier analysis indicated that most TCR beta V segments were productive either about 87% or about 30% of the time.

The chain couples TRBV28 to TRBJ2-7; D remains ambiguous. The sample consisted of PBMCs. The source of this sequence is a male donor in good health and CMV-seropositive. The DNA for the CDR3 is TGTGCCAGCAGTCCTAACTGGAGCTCCTACGAGCAGTACTTC. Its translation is CASSPNWSSYEQYF. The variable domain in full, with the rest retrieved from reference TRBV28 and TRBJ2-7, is DVKVTQSSRYLVKRTGEKVFLECVQDMDHENMFWYRQDPGLGLRLIYFSYDVKMKEKGDIPEGYSVSREKKERFSLILESASTNQTSMYLCASSPNWSSYEQYFGPGTRLTVT.